The 13 T cell receptor beta chains below were found in one sample sequenced in a study of technical replicates of blood from a handful of donors. The assay was immunoSEQ multiplex PCR, and TCRdb's table has in-frame clones only and misses some. The table lists tens of thousands of clones, roughly 94% of them singletons. Sequencing used T cells isolated from PBMCs. The receptor source for this set is a human donor in good health.

The CDR3 bases are TGTGCCACCAGCACTTCGACAGGGCCTTTCTCCTACAATGAGCAGTTCTTC. Protein product: CATSTSTGPFSYNEQFF. The rearrangement joins TRBV15 to TRBJ2-1; the match to TRBD1 covers 7 bases. This CDR3 has 17 amino acids. Germline-derived CDR1 and CDR2 are LNHNV and YYDKDF (reference sequence). The V and J ends lost 4 bases and 0 bases, in that order; junction bases with no gene match: 9.

The sample holds one count of this clone. The chain has TRBV6-6 and TRBJ2-1; 8 positions agree with TRBD1. Germline V gene data show CDR1 as MNHNY and CDR2 as SVGAGI (reference sequence). The length of the CDR3 is 15 residues. V shed 4 bases, J shed 3 bases, and the junction held 5 bases outside the gene matches. The DNA for the CDR3 is TGTGCCAGCAGTTCACGGACAGGGTACTACAATGAGCAGTTCTTC. Translation: CASSSRTGYYNEQFF.

This chain uses TRBV5-8 with TRBJ2-7; TRBD1 aligns across 12 bases. The CDR3 is 17 amino acids. Germline loops: CDR1 SGHTS, CDR2 YDEGEE. The J segment lost 3 bases and the V segment lost 0 bases, leaving 7 bases of the junction unmatched. The CDR3 DNA reads TGTGCCAGCAGCTTGGCCGGGGACAGGGGGCGTAACTACGAGCAGTACTTC. This sequence encodes CASSLAGDRGRNYEQYF.

CDR3 loop: CASSFLHRDRGSRDSNQPQHF. In DNA, the CDR3 is TGTGCCAGCAGTTTTCTCCACCGAGACAGGGGTTCGCGGGATAGCAATCAGCCCCAGCATTTT. The chain is built from TRBV28 and TRBJ1-5; 8 bases are a match to TRBD1. The CDR3 has 21 residues. Losses at the gene ends were 3 bases for V and 0 bases for J; bases not matched to a gene: 19. Per the germline V gene, CDR1 is MDHEN and CDR2 is SYDVKM.

The chain couples TRBV27 to TRBJ1-2; D may be TRBD1 (6 bases). CDR3 length: 15 amino acids. In germline, CDR1 is MNHEY, CDR2 SMNVEV (reference sequence). Trimming left V 5 bases short and J 4 bases short, with 17 bases between. The CDR3 nucleotides read TGTGCCAGCAGTCGTTCCCCAGGGGAACTCTATGGCTACACCTTC. Translated: CASSRSPGELYGYTF.

V usage is TRBV13 and J usage is TRBJ2-7; possibly TRBD1 for D (6 bases). Per germline, CDR1 PRHDT and CDR2 FYEKMQ (reference sequence). V was clipped by 5 bases and J by 1 base, with 12 bases between them. This CDR3 contains 14 residues. The CDR3 bases are TGTGCCAGCAGCCGAACAGGGAAATCCTACGAGCAGTACTTC. Translated: CASSRTGKSYEQYF.

V usage is TRBV27 and J usage is TRBJ1-2; a weak D match, TRBD1 (6 bases). Trimming pared 2 bases from V and 0 bases from J, leaving 16 bases between. This CDR3 is 17 amino acids long. The germline gives CDR1 MNHEY, CDR2 SMNVEV (reference sequence). CDR3 sequence reads: CASSLRSRGPPNYGYTF. CDR3 nucleotides: TGTGCCAGCAGTTTACGGTCCAGGGGACCGCCTAACTATGGCTACACCTTC.

This rearrangement joins TRBV15 to TRBJ2-5; 9 nucleotides match TRBD1. The CDR3 has 15 amino acids. Trimming at V came to 5 bases and at J to 5 bases, leaving 9 bases not matched to a gene. CDR1 and CDR2 from the germline V gene are LNHNV and YYDKDF (reference sequence). CDR3 in amino acids: CATSPPDRGRETQYF. CDR3 DNA sequence: TGTGCCACCAGCCCTCCCGACAGGGGGAGGGAGACCCAGTACTTC.

This clone has only a few counts. The chain recombines TRBV13 with TRBJ1-1; unclear D gene. From germline, CDR1 is PRHDT and CDR2 FYEKMQ (reference sequence). V was trimmed by 2 bases and J by 0 bases, leaving 7 bases between them. The CDR3 covers 14 residues. The CDR3 loop reads CASSLQEMNTEAFF. CDR3 DNA sequence: TGTGCCAGCAGCTTACAGGAAATGAACACTGAAGCTTTCTTT.

This clone was observed a few times. The gene calls are TRBV2 and TRBJ1-1; maybe TRBD1 (5 bases). The CDR3 runs to 13 residues. Germline loops: CDR1 SNHLY, CDR2 FYNNEI. Trimming shortened V by 5 bases and J by 1 base, and 8 bases separated the two germline ends. The CDR3 spells CASSSTANTEAFF. For the CDR3, the DNA is TGTGCCAGCAGTTCGACAGCGAACACTGAAGCTTTCTTT.

This clone occurred once. The chain links TRBV5-1 to TRBJ2-7; the D gene is possibly TRBD2 (6 bases). This CDR3 comprises 14 residues. Trimming stripped 1 base from V and 4 bases from J, with 12 bases between. CDR1 is SGHRS and CDR2 is YFSETQ in the germline V gene. CDR3 nucleotides: TGCGCCAGCAGCTTGTCGGGGGTCCCTTACGAGCAGTACTTC. This encodes CASSLSGVPYEQYF.

This clone appeared a single time. This chain connects TRBV12-2 to TRBJ1-5. TRBV12-2 is assigned pseudogene status. CDR3 length: 17 amino acids. DNA for the CDR3: TGTGCAAGTCGCTTATCGCGGGAAACTTATAGCAATCAGCCCCAGCATTTT. Translation gives CASRLSRETYSNQPQHF.

In the case of this clone: This sample also contains other DNA sequences that code for the same CDR3. The J gene is TRBJ1-2, the V gene TRBV5-1, with TRBD1 as a possible D gene (6 bases). Germline CDR1 reads SGHRS; CDR2 reads YFSETQ. This CDR3 has 15 amino acids. Deletions cut 0 bases from V and 2 bases from J, with 11 bases between. In DNA, the CDR3 is TGCGCCAGCAGCTTGGGAGGACAGCTGAACTATGGCTACACCTTC. Its protein product is CASSLGGQLNYGYTF.